The present entry profiles one TCR beta chain with its context. Its cognate antigen is unknown. V shed 6 bases and J shed 1 base, with 9 bases lying between them. The CDR3 is 14 amino acids. CDR1 is MNHEY and CDR2 is SMNVEV in the germline V gene (reference sequence). This specimen comes from a study of PD-1 blockade in classical Hodgkin lymphoma. Overall study results and limits: Researchers reported that CD4+ TCR diversity, though not CD8+, rose significantly by C4D1. Reports described newly diagnosed patients as having lower baseline TCR diversity than healthy donors.

This table comes from immunoSEQ multiplex PCR, and its TCRdb copy is limited to in-frame clones, with some not included. The data hold 24,000 or so clones, with around 77% observed a single time. After autologous stem cell transplantation all patients relapsed, and prior brentuximab vedotin exposure differed between cohorts. This sequence joins TRBV27 and TRBJ2-2; D is ambiguous. The sequencing here drew on peripheral blood mononuclear cells (PBMCs), taken before the second cycle of nivolumab. The TCR comes from a human donor with classical Hodgkin lymphoma. CDR3 loop: CASSSYRNTGELFF. The CDR3 nucleotides read TGTGCCAGCAGCTCTTACAGGAACACCGGGGAGCTGTTTTTT.